The 2 T cell receptor beta chains below all came from one sample that was sequenced in a study of T cell repertoires in cytomegalovirus infection. TCRdb itself ran the reads through MiXCR, one entry per CDR3 protein. The sample shows around 320,000 distinct CDR3 sequences, 9.5% of them seen only once. Sequenced material: PBMCs. All receptors come from a human donor in good health (CMV status not recorded). Some clones in this sample may be carry-over from other donors' samples.

This clonotype has a handful of counts. V usage is TRBV28 and J usage is TRBJ1-1, with unresolved D. Germline V lookup: CDR1 MDHEN, CDR2 SYDVKM. This CDR3 has 12 amino acids. V was cut by 1 base and J by 11 bases, with 11 bases left in between. This CDR3 reads CASSLLQTRAFF. Here the CDR3 DNA reads TGTGCCAGCAGTTTATTACAGACAAGGGCTTTCTTT.

This clonotype occurred a few times. The chain joins TRBV15 to TRBJ2-2; D gene unclear. The CDR3 has 13 amino acids. Between the trimmed V and J ends, which lost 1 base and 13 bases, there was a span of 13 bases. The germline V gene has CDR1 LNHNV and CDR2 YYDKDF (reference sequence). CDR3 nucleotide sequence: TGTGCCACCAGCAGAGCCCTCTCCGGCGGGCTGTTTTTT. This gives the protein CATSRALSGGLFF.